Reported below is one T cell receptor (beta chain). The target antigen is unknown. These data are taken from a study of T-cell memory formation after mild COVID-19. At the level of the study: The two donors had largely donor-specific TCR clusters.

A single record per CDR3 protein comes from TCRdb applying MiXCR to the 5' RACE reads. The sample includes a few hundred thousand distinct CDR3 sequences, roughly a fifth seen only once; the top ten take 21%. Study-wide findings and caveats: Later expanders leaned CD4+, whereas clones that contracted between day 15 and 85 were balanced CD4/CD8. There were some responding clones in pre-infection memory, which suggested that cross-reactive memory had joined.

The sample was PBMCs or a T cell subset sorted from them (not recorded which). The origin of this receptor is a man between 18 and 35 years old who had mild COVID-19 (a few samples of this study predate the infection). Cell type and time point are not known.

In DNA, the CDR3 is TGTGCCAGCAGCCAAGGGACAGGGAATTACGAGCAGTACTTC. Its translation: CASSQGTGNYEQYF. The chain uses TRBV11-2 and TRBJ2-7, with 9 bases lining up with TRBD1. The CDR3 has 14 amino acids. Germline V gene lookup returns CDR1 SGHAT and CDR2 FQNNGV. J was trimmed by 4 bases and V by 5 bases; bases with no gene match: 6.